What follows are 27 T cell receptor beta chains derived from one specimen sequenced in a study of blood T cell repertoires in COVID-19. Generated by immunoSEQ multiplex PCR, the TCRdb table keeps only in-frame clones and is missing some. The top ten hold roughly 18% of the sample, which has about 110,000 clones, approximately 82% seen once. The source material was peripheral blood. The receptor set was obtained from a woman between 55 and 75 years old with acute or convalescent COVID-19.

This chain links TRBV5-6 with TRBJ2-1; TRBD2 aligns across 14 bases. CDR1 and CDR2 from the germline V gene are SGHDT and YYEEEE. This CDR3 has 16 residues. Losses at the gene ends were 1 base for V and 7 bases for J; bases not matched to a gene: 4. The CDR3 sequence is CASSLRGTSGRNEQFF. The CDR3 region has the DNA TGTGCCAGCAGCTTGCGGGGGACTAGCGGGAGAAATGAGCAGTTCTTC.

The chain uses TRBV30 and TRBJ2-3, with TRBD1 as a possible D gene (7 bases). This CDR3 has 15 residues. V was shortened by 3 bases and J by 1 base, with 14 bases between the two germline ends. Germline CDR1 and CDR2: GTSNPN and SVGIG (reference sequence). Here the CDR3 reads CAWRAGQSGTDTQYF. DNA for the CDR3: TGTGCCTGGAGGGCGGGACAGTCCGGCACAGATACGCAGTATTTT.

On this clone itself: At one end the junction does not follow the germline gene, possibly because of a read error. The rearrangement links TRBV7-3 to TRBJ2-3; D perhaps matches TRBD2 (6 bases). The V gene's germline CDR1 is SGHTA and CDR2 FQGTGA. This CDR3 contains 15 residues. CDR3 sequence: CASSLRGATGDTQYF. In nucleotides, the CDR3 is TGTGCCAGCAGCTTAAGGGGCGCCACGGGGGATACACAGTATTTT.

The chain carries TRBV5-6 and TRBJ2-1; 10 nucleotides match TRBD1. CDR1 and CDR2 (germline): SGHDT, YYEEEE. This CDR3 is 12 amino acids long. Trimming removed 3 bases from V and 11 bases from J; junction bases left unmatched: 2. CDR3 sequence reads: CASSWDRGKQFF. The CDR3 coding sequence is TGTGCCAGCAGCTGGGACAGGGGTAAGCAGTTCTTC.

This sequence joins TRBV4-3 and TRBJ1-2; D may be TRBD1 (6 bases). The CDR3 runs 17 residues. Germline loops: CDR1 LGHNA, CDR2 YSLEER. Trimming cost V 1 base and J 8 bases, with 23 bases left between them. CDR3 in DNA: TGCGCCAGCAGCCAAGTTTCCCCCTCCCTCCCAGGGGAGGGCTACACCTTC. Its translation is CASSQVSPSLPGEGYTF.

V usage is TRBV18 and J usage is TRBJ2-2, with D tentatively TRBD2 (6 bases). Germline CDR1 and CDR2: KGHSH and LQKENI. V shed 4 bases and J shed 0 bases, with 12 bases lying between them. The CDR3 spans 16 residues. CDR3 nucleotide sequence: TGTGCCAGCTCACAAGTAGCGGAAACGAACACCGGGGAGCTGTTTTTT. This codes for CASSQVAETNTGELFF.

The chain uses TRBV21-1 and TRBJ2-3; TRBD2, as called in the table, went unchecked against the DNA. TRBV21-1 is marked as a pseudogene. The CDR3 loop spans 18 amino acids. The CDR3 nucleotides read TGTGCCAGCAGCATACGATCCCGAGTGGCGGGGCCCACAGATACGCAGTATTTT. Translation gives CASSIRSRVAGPTDTQYF.

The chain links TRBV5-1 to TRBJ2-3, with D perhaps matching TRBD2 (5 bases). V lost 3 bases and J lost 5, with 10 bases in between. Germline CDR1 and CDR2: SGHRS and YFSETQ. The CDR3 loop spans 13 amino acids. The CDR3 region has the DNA TGCGCCAGCAGCTCGCCGGGGATAGATACGCAGTATTTT. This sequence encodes CASSSPGIDTQYF.

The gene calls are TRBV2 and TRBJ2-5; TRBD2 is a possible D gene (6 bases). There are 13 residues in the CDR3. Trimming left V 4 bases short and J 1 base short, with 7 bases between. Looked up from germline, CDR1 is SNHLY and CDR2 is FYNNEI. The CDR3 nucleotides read TGTGCCAGCAGTGGCGGGGTCCAAGAGACCCAGTACTTC. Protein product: CASSGGVQETQYF.

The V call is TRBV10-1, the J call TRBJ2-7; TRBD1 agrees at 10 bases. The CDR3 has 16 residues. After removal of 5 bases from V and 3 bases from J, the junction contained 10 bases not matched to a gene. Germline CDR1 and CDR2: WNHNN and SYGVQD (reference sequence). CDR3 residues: CASSSATGGVGYEQYF. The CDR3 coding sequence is TGCGCCAGCAGTTCGGCGACAGGGGGCGTTGGCTACGAGCAGTACTTC.

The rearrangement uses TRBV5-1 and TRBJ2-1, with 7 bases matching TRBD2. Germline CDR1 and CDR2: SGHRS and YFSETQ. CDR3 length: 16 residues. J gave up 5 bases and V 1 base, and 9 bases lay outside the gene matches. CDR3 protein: CASSLLAGDWDNEQFF. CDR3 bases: TGCGCCAGCAGCTTGCTCGCGGGAGACTGGGACAATGAGCAGTTCTTC.

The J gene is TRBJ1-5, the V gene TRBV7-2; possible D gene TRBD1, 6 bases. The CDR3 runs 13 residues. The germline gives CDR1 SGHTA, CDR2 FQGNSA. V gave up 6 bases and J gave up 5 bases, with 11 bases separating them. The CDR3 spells CASSRDTYQPQHF. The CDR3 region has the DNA TGTGCCAGCAGTCGGGACACCTATCAGCCCCAGCATTTT.

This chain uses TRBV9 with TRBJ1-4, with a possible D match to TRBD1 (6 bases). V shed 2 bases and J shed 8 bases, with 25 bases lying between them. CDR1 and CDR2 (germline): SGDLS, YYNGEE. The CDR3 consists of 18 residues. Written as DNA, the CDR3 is TGTGCCAGCAGCGTCTCCACGCCCACGCGAGACAGGACGGAAAAACTGTTTTTT. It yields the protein CASSVSTPTRDRTEKLFF.

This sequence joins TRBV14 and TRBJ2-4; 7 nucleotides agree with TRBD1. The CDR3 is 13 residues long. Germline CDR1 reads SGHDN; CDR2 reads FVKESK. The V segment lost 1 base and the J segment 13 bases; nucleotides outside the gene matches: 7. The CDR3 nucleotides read TGTGCCAGCAGCCAAGGACAGGGTGGATCACAGTACTTC. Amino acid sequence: CASSQGQGGSQYF.

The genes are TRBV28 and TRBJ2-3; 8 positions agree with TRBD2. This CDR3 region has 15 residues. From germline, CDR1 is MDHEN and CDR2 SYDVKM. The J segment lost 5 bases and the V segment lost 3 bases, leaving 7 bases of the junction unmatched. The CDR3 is CASSFPQREIDTQYF. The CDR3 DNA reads TGTGCCAGCAGTTTCCCCCAGCGGGAGATAGATACGCAGTATTTT.

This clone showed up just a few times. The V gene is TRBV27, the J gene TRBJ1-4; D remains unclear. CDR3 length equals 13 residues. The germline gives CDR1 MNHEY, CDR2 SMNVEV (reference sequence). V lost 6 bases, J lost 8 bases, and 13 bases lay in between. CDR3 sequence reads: CASRPPGFEKLFF. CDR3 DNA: TGTGCCAGCAGACCTCCGGGGTTCGAAAAACTGTTTTTT.

The CDR3: CASRKTGPEQYF. The CDR3 DNA reads TGCGCCAGCAGAAAGACAGGCCCCGAGCAGTACTTC. The chain uses TRBV5-1 and TRBJ2-7; maybe TRBD1 (6 bases). The CDR3 extends over 12 amino acids. Trimming removed 5 bases from V and 6 bases from J, with 12 bases in between. Germline V CDR1 and CDR2: SGHRS, YFSETQ.

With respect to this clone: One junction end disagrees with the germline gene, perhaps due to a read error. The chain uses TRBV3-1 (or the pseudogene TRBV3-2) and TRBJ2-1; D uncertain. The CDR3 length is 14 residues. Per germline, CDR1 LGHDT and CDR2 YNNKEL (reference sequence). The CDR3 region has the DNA TGTGCCAGCAGCCAAGAAAAGCGATCGAATGTGCAGTTCTTC. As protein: CASSQEKRSNVQFF.

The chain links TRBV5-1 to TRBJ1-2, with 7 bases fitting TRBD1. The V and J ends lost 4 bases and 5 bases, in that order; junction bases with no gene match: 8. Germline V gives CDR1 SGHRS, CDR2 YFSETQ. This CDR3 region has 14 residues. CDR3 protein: CASSVTGDTYGYTF. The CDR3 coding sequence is TGCGCCAGCAGCGTTACAGGGGACACGTATGGCTACACCTTC. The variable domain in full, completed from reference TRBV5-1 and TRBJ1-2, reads KAGVTQTPRYLIKTRGQQVTLSCSPISGHRSVSWYQQTPGQGLQFLFEYFSETQRNKGNFPGRFSGRQFSNSRSEMNVSTLELGDSALYLCASSVTGDTYGYTFGSGTRLTVV.

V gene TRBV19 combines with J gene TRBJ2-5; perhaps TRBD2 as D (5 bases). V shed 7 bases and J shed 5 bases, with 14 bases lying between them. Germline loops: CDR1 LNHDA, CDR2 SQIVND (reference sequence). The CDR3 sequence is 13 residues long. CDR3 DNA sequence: TGTGCCAGTACAAGCGGACCGAGGGAGACCCAGTACTTC. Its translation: CASTSGPRETQYF.

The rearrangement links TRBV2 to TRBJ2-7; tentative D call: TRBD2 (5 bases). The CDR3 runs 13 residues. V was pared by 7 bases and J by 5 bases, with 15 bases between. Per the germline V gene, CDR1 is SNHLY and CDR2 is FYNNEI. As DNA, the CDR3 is TGTGCCAGCAAGAGGGTCCTCAAAGACGAGCAGTACTTC. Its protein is CASKRVLKDEQYF.

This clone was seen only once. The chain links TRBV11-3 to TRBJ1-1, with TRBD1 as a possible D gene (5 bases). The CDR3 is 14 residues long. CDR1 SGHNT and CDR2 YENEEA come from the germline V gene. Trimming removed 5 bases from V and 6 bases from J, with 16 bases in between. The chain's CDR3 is CASSQVWGDPEAFF. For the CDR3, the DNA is TGTGCCAGCAGCCAGGTGTGGGGGGACCCTGAAGCTTTCTTT. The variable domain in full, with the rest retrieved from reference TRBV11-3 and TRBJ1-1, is EAGVVQSPRYKIIEKKQPVAFWCNPISGHNTLYWYLQNLGQGPELLIRYENEEAVDDSQLPKDRFSAERLKGVDSTLKIQPAELGDSAVYLCASSQVWGDPEAFFGQGTRLTVV.

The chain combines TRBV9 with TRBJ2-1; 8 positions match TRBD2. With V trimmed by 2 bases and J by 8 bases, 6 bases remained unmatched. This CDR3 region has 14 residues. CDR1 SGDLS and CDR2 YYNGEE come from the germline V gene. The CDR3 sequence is CASSVREGTDEQFF. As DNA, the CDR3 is TGTGCCAGCAGCGTTCGGGAGGGGACGGATGAGCAGTTCTTC.

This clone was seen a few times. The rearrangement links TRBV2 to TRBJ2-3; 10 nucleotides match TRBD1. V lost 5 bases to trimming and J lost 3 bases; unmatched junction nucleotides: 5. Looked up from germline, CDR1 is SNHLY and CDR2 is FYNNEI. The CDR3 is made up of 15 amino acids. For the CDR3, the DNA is TGTGCCAGCAGTTTCGAGGGACAGGGGACAGATACGCAGTATTTT. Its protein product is CASSFEGQGTDTQYF.

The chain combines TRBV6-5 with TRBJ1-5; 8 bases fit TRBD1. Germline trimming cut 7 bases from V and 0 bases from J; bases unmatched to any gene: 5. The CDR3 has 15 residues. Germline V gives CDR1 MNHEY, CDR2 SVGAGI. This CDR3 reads CASKPTGGSNQPQHF. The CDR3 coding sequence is TGTGCCAGCAAACCAACAGGGGGTAGCAATCAGCCCCAGCATTTT.

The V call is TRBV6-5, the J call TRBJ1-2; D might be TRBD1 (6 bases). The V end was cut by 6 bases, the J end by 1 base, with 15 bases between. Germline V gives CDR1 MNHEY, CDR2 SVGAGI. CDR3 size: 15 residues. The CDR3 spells CASSIQQGINYGYTF. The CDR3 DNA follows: TGTGCCAGCAGCATACAACAGGGAATTAACTATGGCTACACCTTC.

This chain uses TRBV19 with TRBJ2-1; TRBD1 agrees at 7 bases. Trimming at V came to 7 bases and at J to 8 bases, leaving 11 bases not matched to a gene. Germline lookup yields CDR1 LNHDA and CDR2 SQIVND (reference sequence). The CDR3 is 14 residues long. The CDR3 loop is CASMERGRSYEQFF. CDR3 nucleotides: TGTGCCAGTATGGAAAGGGGGCGAAGCTATGAGCAGTTCTTC.